This T cell receptor beta chain appears in the sequencing data of a study of Graves' ophthalmopathy and Graves' hyperthyroidism (dated by TCRdb to 2016 to 2018). Study-wide context: Stable hyperthyroidism was defined as no progression to ophthalmopathy within 18 months of follow-up. The study used TCR beta repertoire signatures to distinguish Graves' ophthalmopathy from Graves' hyperthyroidism and to predict progression to ophthalmopathy. In total, 120 to 150 blood samples were TCR-sequenced: 40 to 45 ophthalmopathy, roughly 77 hyperthyroidism and some 17 hyperthyroidism-to-ophthalmopathy patients. To explore V-J signatures distinguishing ophthalmopathy from hyperthyroidism, a discovery set of 100 patients (roughly 42 ophthalmopathy, 55 to 60 stable hyperthyroidism) was enrolled. The independent validation cohort included around 19 hyperthyroidism patients plus 17 patients who later progressed from hyperthyroidism to ophthalmopathy. T-cell repertoires of thyroid tissue and blood were compared in over five hyperthyroidism patients. Following sample collection, hyperthyroidism patients were given methimazole at a starting dose of 30 mg daily, and ophthalmopathy patients were given high-dose intravenous methylprednisolone.

According to the germline V gene (reference sequence), CDR1 reads DFQATT and CDR2 reads SNEGSKA. V and J lose 6 bases and 8 bases, and a span of 16 bases separates them. CDR3 length: 13 amino acids, cysteine to phenylalanine. Here the CDR3 DNA is all that survives: 39 bases in frame from base 1. For repertoire sequencing, TCR beta CDR3 regions were amplified from RNA transcripts. HTBI primers and the Qiagen OneStep RT-PCR kit were used in a first-round RT-PCR, which was followed by a second-round multiplex PCR, size selection and purification. Libraries were sequenced paired-end with 100 bp reads on an Illumina HiSeq2000. The study's own analysis went as follows. SOAPnuke was used for read processing, and reads with adapters, uncalled bases, a mean Phred below 15, or no exact constant-primer or identifier match were discarded. COPE v1.2.5 was used to merge high-quality paired reads. Clonotypes were defined as unique nucleotide sequences and were aligned to IMGT TRB V, D and J references using MiTCR v1.1. Only V-J combinations with frequency above 0.0001 were analysed, covering approximately 99% of repertoires. A TCR clonal expansion and chaos score per V-J combination was defined as the ratio of F50 clonal expansion to chaos observed in the TCRdist matrix. Welch's t-statistics and random forest were used to reduce features to about a dozen V-J combinations, which were fed into a naive Bayes classifier. Thyroid-blood repertoire similarity was quantified with the Morisita-Horn index. Starting from the raw public reads, TCRdb applied fastp trimming at Q25, assembled clones with MiXCR and retained in-frame beta chains. All rows with the same CDR3 protein become a single entry with the most common DNA and genes. These V and J calls rely on TCRdb rather than the paper's analysis. In all, the sample holds roughly 1.1 million distinct CDR3 sequences, and approximately 35% of those were seen once. Around 10% of the sample comes from the top ten.

Paper-wide results and their limitations: In validation, the model predicted ophthalmopathy progression with 55% to 71% sensitivity and about 77% specificity; some 13 predicted patients were CT-confirmed with GO in a median of around 6.5 months. Sample size was not predetermined statistically, and investigators were not blinded to group allocation. The 13-signature model separated ophthalmopathy from stable hyperthyroidism with approximately 85% sensitivity and 81.08% specificity in cross-validation, and 80%/75% in the test set. Most expanded thyroid clonotypes with a frequency above 0.001 also appeared in blood, which suggests that blood repertoires may reflect the immune response in the thyroid.

Worth noting for this clonotype: The antigen it binds to is not known. No qualities accompany the bases; no much larger clone lies one base away.

The hyperthyroidism patients were 18 to 65 years old and newly diagnosed, with a disease duration of less than 2 months. Patients with other autoimmune diseases, uncontrolled infections, pregnancy or lactation were excluded from the study. Clinical symptoms, serum thyroxine, TRAb, thyroid ultrasound and orbital computed tomography were used for diagnosis. Trizol reagent was used to extract the total RNA, and its quality was then checked on an Agilent 2100 Bioanalyzer. The receptor was derived from an adult man with Graves' hyperthyroidism. The sequence links TRBV20-1 to TRBJ1-4; TRBD1 could be the D gene, as 5 bases match. The sequenced material came from peripheral blood or thyroid tissue (not recorded which). The nucleotide sequence reads as follows: TGCAGTGCAGCGGAGGGGCGCGGGGAAAAACTGTTTTTT. This codes for CSAAEGRGEKLFF.